This TCR beta chain emerged from a study of T-cell memory formation after mild COVID-19. As for the study in general: The study found TCR clusters largely donor specific. General study results and limits: Pre-infection memory contained some responding clones, which suggested that cross-reactive memory had joined. Second-wave clones with a day 37 peak had unconfirmed SARS-CoV-2 specificity.

Germline loops: CDR1 SGHTA, CDR2 FQGNSA. This CDR3 has 15 amino acids. Unmatched junction bases numbered 6, after V lost 4 bases and J lost 7 bases. Barcoded TCR alpha and TCR beta cDNA libraries with UMIs came from 5'RACE using constant-segment primers. TCRdb fed the 5' RACE reads into MiXCR, producing one record per CDR3 protein. This table holds 350,000 to 500,000 distinct CDR3 sequences, about 22% found once. This clonotype was observed a few times. Its antigen is still unknown. This sequence joins TRBV7-2 and TRBJ1-6; 8 bases align to TRBD1. Material for sequencing was PBMCs or a T cell subset sorted from them (not recorded which). This sequence originates from an adult woman who had mild COVID-19 (a few samples of this study predate the infection). Cell type and time point are not known. The CDR3 nucleotides are TGTGCCAGCAGCTACGACAGGGGTGAGAATTCACCCCTCCACTTT. It codes for CASSYDRGENSPLHF.